These 10 T cell receptor beta chains came from one sample sequenced in a study of cytomegalovirus exposure and HLA in healthy donors. 60 Vbeta and 13 Jbeta primers were used in PCR. Data came from immunoSEQ multiplex PCR; TCRdb stores just in-frame clones and leaves some out. The sample includes over 200,000 clones, 82% of them seen just once. What was sequenced was PBMCs. The receptors stem from a middle-aged man in good health and CMV-seropositive.

A single count supports this clone. This chain uses TRBV7-9 with TRBJ1-1; weak D call: TRBD1 (6 bases). CDR1 is SEHNR and CDR2 is FQNEAQ in the germline V gene (reference sequence). With 2 bases removed from V and 5 bases from J, the gap between germline ends came to 12 bases. This CDR3 has 14 amino acids. CDR3 residues: CASSLNQGPTEAFF. The CDR3 DNA sequence: TGTGCCAGCAGCTTAAATCAGGGGCCAACTGAAGCTTTCTTT.

The genes are TRBV6-1 and TRBJ2-7, with a tentative D call TRBD2 (6 bases). This CDR3 has 15 residues. With 2 bases removed from V and 2 bases from J, the gap between germline ends came to 13 bases. CDR1 and CDR2 (germline): MNHNS, SASEGT. The CDR3 region is CASSEKERATYEQYV. CDR3 nucleotides: TGTGCCAGCAGTGAAAAGGAGCGGGCCACCTACGAGCAGTACGTC.

A few counts support this clone. The rearrangement links TRBV27 to TRBJ1-2, with 8 positions matching TRBD1. Germline V lookup: CDR1 MNHEY, CDR2 SMNVEV (reference sequence). After removal of 6 bases from V and 2 bases from J, the junction contained 14 bases not matched to a gene. The CDR3 has 17 residues. The CDR3 is CASSLTTGGRENYGYTF. The CDR3 DNA sequence: TGTGCCAGCAGCCTAACAACAGGGGGACGTGAAAACTATGGCTACACCTTC.

The chain is built from TRBV5-4 and TRBJ1-2, with TRBD1 as a possible D gene (6 bases). CDR3 size: 16 residues. Germline assignment: CDR1 SGHNT and CDR2 YYREEE (reference sequence). V lost 4 bases and J lost 4, with 20 bases in between. The CDR3 DNA is TGTGCCAGCAGCCCTGAGGTCCCTGGACAGTTCTATGGCTACACCTTC. Protein: CASSPEVPGQFYGYTF.

This clone has more than one count but fewer than ten. This rearrangement joins TRBV19 to TRBJ2-2; a possible D gene is TRBD2 (5 bases). The germline V gene encodes CDR1 LNHDA and CDR2 SQIVND (reference sequence). Trimming took off 5 bases at V and 2 bases at J, with 12 bases between the two ends. CDR3 size: 15 residues. CDR3: CASSFSLVNTGELFF. In DNA form, the CDR3 reads TGTGCCAGTAGTTTCTCACTAGTAAACACCGGGGAGCTGTTTTTT. Full variable domain (rest looked up from reference TRBV19 and TRBJ2-2): DGGITQSPKYLFRKEGQNVTLSCEQNLNHDAMYWYRQDPGQGLRLIYYSQIVNDFQKGDIAEGYSVSREKKESFPLTVTSAQKNPTAFYLCASSFSLVNTGELFFGEGSRLTVL.

This clone was observed a handful of times. This rearrangement joins TRBV4-2 to TRBJ1-2; 9 positions match TRBD1. Unmatched junction bases numbered 7, after V lost 1 base and J lost 4 bases. Germline values: CDR1 LGHNA, CDR2 YNFKEQ. This CDR3 contains 16 residues. In DNA, the CDR3 is TGTGCCAGCAGCCAAGCCGGGACAGGGCAATTCTATGGCTACACCTTC. It encodes CASSQAGTGQFYGYTF.

This chain links TRBV28 with TRBJ1-1; D perhaps matches TRBD1 (5 bases). CDR3 size: 15 residues. Germline V CDR1 and CDR2: MDHEN, SYDVKM. Trimming took off 9 bases at V and 0 bases at J, with 17 bases between the two ends. CDR3 in amino acids: CASITPTGLNTEAFF. The CDR3 region has the DNA TGTGCCAGTATAACTCCAACAGGCTTGAACACTGAAGCTTTCTTT.

The chain joins TRBV5-1 to TRBJ2-7; 8 bases are a match to TRBD1. The germline gives CDR1 SGHRS, CDR2 YFSETQ. The junction had 20 bases not matched to a gene; V was cut back by 6 bases and J by 3 bases. CDR3 size: 18 residues. CDR3 sequence (DNA): TGCGCCAGCACCTGGACAGGGACGACGGGACGAACTCTCTACGAGCAGTACTTC. It is translated as CASTWTGTTGRTLYEQYF.

The chain couples TRBV6-5 to TRBJ2-5, with D maybe TRBD2 (6 bases). Trimming shortened V by 5 bases and J by 7 bases, and 17 bases separated the two germline ends. Looked up from germline, CDR1 is MNHEY and CDR2 is SVGAGI. This CDR3 has 14 residues. CDR3 bases: TGTGCCAGCAGTCGTCTGGGGCAGGGAGGGACCCAGTACTTC. This encodes CASSRLGQGGTQYF.

V and J are TRBV4-1 and TRBJ2-5; TRBD2 agrees at 7 bases. Germline loops: CDR1 MGHRA, CDR2 YSYEKL. The CDR3 extends over 16 amino acids. The trim removed 1 base at V and 1 base at J, leaving 6 bases unmatched. CDR3 nucleotides: TGCGCCAGCAGCCAAGGGGCGGGAGAGGTCCAAGAGACCCAGTACTTC. Translation gives CASSQGAGEVQETQYF.